The 2 T cell receptor beta chains listed next were all sequenced from one sample in a study of blood T cells in healthy people across ages. The authors ran a second PCR of about 6 to 11 cycles using a sample-barcoded 5' primer and a J-beta primer mix. TCRdb redid the calling of the 5' RACE reads with MiXCR, one entry per CDR3 protein. The sample gives approximately 1,000,000 distinct CDR3 sequences, 35% to 50% of which show up once; 18% is in the top ten. The sample consisted of blood. The receptors here all came from a woman aged 55-75 years in good health.

V usage is TRBV4-1 and J usage is TRBJ2-7, with a possible D match to TRBD1 (6 bases). Between the trimmed V and J ends, which lost 2 bases and 1 base, there was a span of 15 bases. This CDR3 has 16 residues. Germline loops: CDR1 MGHRA, CDR2 YSYEKL. CDR3 in DNA: TGCGCCAGCAGCCAACAAAAGGGAAGGGGGTCCTACGAGCAGTACTTC. Its protein product is CASSQQKGRGSYEQYF.

In its sample, this clonotype was seen a few times. The CDR3 loop is CASSQGLLRDSSYEQYF. Written as DNA, the CDR3 is TGTGCCAGCAGCCAAGGACTCTTAAGGGACAGCTCCTACGAGCAGTACTTC. The rearrangement uses TRBV14 and TRBJ2-7; 7 positions agree with TRBD1. The trim removed 1 base at V and 0 bases at J, leaving 9 bases unmatched. Germline V gives CDR1 SGHDN, CDR2 FVKESK. The CDR3 is 17 residues long. The full variable domain, completed using reference TRBV14 and TRBJ2-7, is EAGVTQFPSHSVIEKGQTVTLRCDPISGHDNLYWYRRVMGKEIKFLLHFVKESKQDESGMPNNRFLAERTGGTYSTLKVQPAELEDSGVYFCASSQGLLRDSSYEQYFGPGTRLTVT.